This T cell receptor beta chain was documented in a study of PD-L1 blockade in urothelial cancer. Overall study: Analyzed time points were 3 weeks (second dose) and 6 weeks after therapy began.

The repertoire was sequenced with immunoSEQ multiplex PCR; TCRdb's copy has only in-frame clones and lacks some. In the table there are 70,000 to 75,000 clones, 84% of which are singletons. The CDR3 spans 15 residues. Germline lookup yields CDR1 LNHDA and CDR2 SQIVND (reference sequence). V lost 3 bases to trimming and J lost 1 base, with 12 bases between them. Time point here: pretreatment peripheral blood. Locally advanced or metastatic urothelial carcinoma affected the patients. Sequenced here: PBMCs, sampled around atezolizumab (anti-PD-L1) treatment. This chain joins TRBV19 and TRBJ2-5; the D gene is possibly TRBD2 (6 bases). This receptor was identified in a woman between 65 and 79 years old with urothelial cancer. This CDR3 is CASSMRRGIQETQYF. As DNA, the CDR3 is TGTGCCAGTAGTATGAGGCGGGGTATCCAAGAGACCCAGTACTTC.